The 8 T cell receptor beta chains below come from one sample, sequenced in a study of Graves' ophthalmopathy and Graves' hyperthyroidism. Amplifying from RNA transcripts, the study obtained TCR beta CDR3 regions. HTBI primers primed a first-round RT-PCR, and a second-round multiplex PCR followed. Using its own MiXCR run on the multiplex PCR reads, TCRdb lists one record per CDR3 protein. The sample gives about 410,000 distinct CDR3 sequences, 15% to 20% of which show up once; about 1.4% is in the top ten. Sequencing input: peripheral blood. The receptors originated from a woman aged 18-35 years with Graves' ophthalmopathy.

This clonotype was counted ten times or more. The chain couples TRBV7-3 to TRBJ2-5; 11 nucleotides agree with TRBD2. This CDR3 region has 15 residues. V lost 7 bases to trimming and J lost 1 base; unmatched junction nucleotides: 5. CDR1 is SGHTA and CDR2 is FQGTGA in the germline V gene. The CDR3 spells CASTRSGGAQETQYF. The CDR3 DNA reads TGTGCCAGCACCCGTAGCGGGGGGGCCCAAGAGACCCAGTACTTC.

This clonotype was seen repeatedly, ten times or more. The chain joins TRBV28 to TRBJ1-6; D is unclear. Trimming pared 9 bases from V and 4 bases from J, leaving 10 bases between. This CDR3 is built from 13 residues. CDR1 and CDR2 from the germline V gene are MDHEN and SYDVKM. The CDR3 loop is CASSPRYNSPLHF. In DNA, the CDR3 is TGTGCCAGTTCCCCCCGGTATAATTCACCCCTCCACTTT.

In this sample, this clonotype turned up many times. The rearrangement uses TRBV27 and TRBJ2-5; TRBD2 matches 7 bases. J lost 0 bases, V lost 4 bases, and 11 bases had no gene match. The CDR3 totals 17 residues. Germline lookup yields CDR1 MNHEY and CDR2 SMNVEV (reference sequence). The CDR3 nucleotides read TGTGCCAGCAGTTCACAATGGGCCGGGAGGAACCAAGAGACCCAGTACTTC. It specifies CASSSQWAGRNQETQYF.

The chain has TRBV6-5 and TRBJ1-1; D ambiguous. Trimming pared 0 bases from V and 8 bases from J, leaving 19 bases between. CDR3 length: 16 amino acids. Germline CDR1 is MNHEY and CDR2 is SVGAGI. DNA of the CDR3: TGTGCCAGCAGTTACTCGAAGGTGGGAGGTTTTTCCGAAGCTTTCTTT. Translating it yields CASSYSKVGGFSEAFF.

This clonotype occurred many times. This chain links TRBV20-1 with TRBJ2-7, with 7 nucleotides matching TRBD2. The CDR3 loop spans 15 amino acids. Trimming took 6 bases from V and 2 from J; bases not matched to a gene: 13. CDR1 and CDR2 (germline): DFQATT, SNEGSKA (reference sequence). The CDR3 nucleotides are TGCAGTGCAAACGGGAGGCTTCCCGGACCCTACGAGCAGTACTTC. Its protein is CSANGRLPGPYEQYF.

In this sample, this clonotype turned up many times. The chain carries TRBV6-5 and TRBJ1-2, with D perhaps matching TRBD1 (5 bases). There are 12 residues in the CDR3. Germline V CDR1 and CDR2: MNHEY, SVGAGI. With 11 bases removed from V and 0 bases from J, the gap between germline ends came to 10 bases. The CDR3 here is CACRQSNYGYTF. The CDR3 DNA follows: TGTGCCTGTCGACAGTCTAACTATGGCTACACCTTC.

This clonotype was detected many times. This chain joins TRBV30 and TRBJ2-7; TRBD2 matches 7 bases. Per the germline V gene, CDR1 is GTSNPN and CDR2 is SVGIG (reference sequence). This CDR3 has 16 residues. Trimming cost V 0 bases and J 6 bases; bases outside gene matches: 14. CDR3 in amino acids: CAWSVSRTSEIGEQYF. The CDR3 coding sequence is TGTGCCTGGAGTGTATCTAGGACTAGTGAGATCGGCGAGCAGTACTTC.

The rearrangement uses TRBV11-2 and TRBJ2-7; TRBD2 might be the D (6 bases). V lost 0 bases to trimming and J lost 4 bases, with 16 bases between them. The CDR3 is 16 residues long. Germline CDR1 reads SGHAT; CDR2 reads FQNNGV. The CDR3 protein is CASSLERGLALYEQYF. As DNA, the CDR3 is TGTGCCAGCAGCTTAGAGAGGGGCCTAGCGCTATACGAGCAGTACTTC.